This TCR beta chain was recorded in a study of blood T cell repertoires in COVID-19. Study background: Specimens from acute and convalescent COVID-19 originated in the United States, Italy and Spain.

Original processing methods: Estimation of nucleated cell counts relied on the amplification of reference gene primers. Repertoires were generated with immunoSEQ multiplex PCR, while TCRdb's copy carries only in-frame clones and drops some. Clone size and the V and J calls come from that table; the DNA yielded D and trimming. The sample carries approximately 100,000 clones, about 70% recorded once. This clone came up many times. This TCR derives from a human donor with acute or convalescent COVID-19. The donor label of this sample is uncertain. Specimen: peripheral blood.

This chain's CDR3 is CASSEVFTGGYNEQFF. The CDR3 DNA reads TGTGCCAGCAGTGAAGTTTTCACAGGGGGCTACAATGAGCAGTTCTTC. The chain couples TRBV2 to TRBJ2-1; TRBD1 agrees at 8 bases. V was clipped by 1 base and J by 3 bases; unmatched bases: 5. CDR1 SNHLY and CDR2 FYNNEI come from the germline V gene. The CDR3 is 16 residues long.